A single sample is the source of the 29 T cell receptor beta chains below, sequenced in a study of T cell repertoires in cytomegalovirus infection. TCRdb recomputed calls from the reads with MiXCR, one row per CDR3 protein. The table lists 350,000 to 550,000 distinct CDR3 sequences, around 32% of them singletons. Sequencing input: PBMCs. The source of these receptors is a human donor in good health (CMV status not recorded). Some clones in this sample may be carry-over from other donors' samples.

The J gene is TRBJ1-1, the V gene TRBV29-1; tentative D call: TRBD1 (5 bases). The CDR3 extends over 12 amino acids. From germline, CDR1 is SQVTM and CDR2 ANQGSEA. The V gene lost 7 bases and the J gene lost 1 base, with 10 bases spanning the gap. This chain's CDR3 is CSADGGNTEAFF. The DNA for the CDR3 is TGCAGCGCCGACGGGGGGAACACTGAAGCTTTCTTT.

On this clonotype itself: Likely a read error: the CDR3 ends without its conserved phenylalanine or tryptophan. The V call is TRBV6-6, the J call TRBJ1-3; 7 bases are a match to TRBD1. Germline values: CDR1 MNHNY, CDR2 SVGAGI (reference sequence). V was pared by 6 bases and J by 4 bases, with 6 bases of the junction left unmatched. The CDR3 spans 14 residues. The CDR3 bases are TGTGCCAGCAGCCAGGGACAGCTGGGAAACACCATATATGTT. This sequence encodes CASSQGQLGNTIYV.

This chain joins TRBV6-2 or TRBV6-3 and TRBJ2-1, with 7 bases that match TRBD1. Germline V lookup: CDR1 MNHEY, CDR2 SVGEGT. V trimming: 0 bases; J trimming: 7 bases; junction bases outside the gene matches: 9. CDR3 length: 16 amino acids. In nucleotides, the CDR3 is TGTGCCAGCAGTTACTCGAACCCGGGACAGTGGAATGAGCAGTTCTTC. Its translation: CASSYSNPGQWNEQFF.

This chain connects TRBV29-1 to TRBJ2-3; D call uncertain. The V end was cut by 4 bases, the J end by 1 base, with 9 bases between. This CDR3 region has 13 residues. Germline CDR1 and CDR2: SQVTM and ANQGSEA. The CDR3 coding sequence is TGCAGCGTTGCCAAGACTGGCACAGATACGCAGTATTTT. Translated, it gives CSVAKTGTDTQYF.

The chain links TRBV6-2 or TRBV6-3 to TRBJ1-1; D is perhaps TRBD1 (6 bases). The CDR3 sequence is 15 residues long. V gave up 7 bases and J gave up 4 bases, with 19 bases separating them. Germline V gene data show CDR1 as MNHEY and CDR2 as SVGEGT. CDR3 nucleotides: TGTGCCAGCACTAAAACGGGGGGGCGTACCACTGAAGCTTTCTTT. It translates to CASTKTGGRTTEAFF.

This clonotype was picked up many times. The chain has TRBV5-5 and TRBJ1-1, with D possibly being TRBD1 (5 bases). Per germline, CDR1 SGHKS and CDR2 YYEKEE (reference sequence). The CDR3 length is 16 residues. V lost 3 bases to trimming and J lost 1 base, with 16 bases between them. CDR3 nucleotide sequence: TGTGCCAGCAGCTCCCAACCGGGACGGACGAACACTGAAGCTTTCTTT. It specifies CASSSQPGRTNTEAFF. The whole variable domain, filled in from reference TRBV5-5 and TRBJ1-1, reads DAGVTQSPTHLIKTRGQQVTLRCSPISGHKSVSWYQQVLGQGPQFIFQYYEKEERGRGNFPDRFSARQFPNYSSELNVNALLLGDSALYLCASSSQPGRTNTEAFFGQGTRLTVV.

The J gene is TRBJ1-1, the V gene TRBV6-1; possible D gene TRBD1, 6 bases. CDR1 is MNHNS and CDR2 is SASEGT in the germline V gene. The CDR3 length is 15 residues. V was trimmed by 2 bases and J by 4 bases, leaving 14 bases between them. CDR3 DNA: TGTGCCAGCAGTGAAATGGGTCTCAGGGGCACTGAAGCTTTCTTT. Translated, it gives CASSEMGLRGTEAFF.

This clonotype was observed at least ten times. The V call is TRBV7-2, the J call TRBJ1-1; D not resolved. CDR3 length: 13 residues. The germline CDR1 and CDR2 sequences are SGHTA and FQGNSA. The ends were cut back, 1 base at V and 5 bases at J, with 8 bases in the middle. CDR3 nucleotides: TGTGCCAGCAGCTTAGAGAGGAGAACTGAAGCTTTCTTT. This gives the protein CASSLERRTEAFF.

This clonotype was counted at least ten times. The CDR3 reads CASSRSRGDTQYF. CDR3 nucleotides: TGTGCCAGCAGCCGTTCTAGGGGAGATACGCAGTATTTT. V and J are TRBV11-2 and TRBJ2-3, with D tentatively TRBD1 (5 bases). The CDR3 runs to 13 residues. Germline V gene data show CDR1 as SGHAT and CDR2 as FQNNGV. V shed 5 bases and J shed 5 bases, with 11 bases lying between them.

Many counts were recorded for this clonotype. This chain links TRBV7-8 with TRBJ1-1; D ambiguous. V lost 0 bases, J lost 1 base, and 6 bases lay in between. The CDR3 has 14 residues. The germline CDR1 and CDR2 sequences are SGHVS and FQNEAQ. DNA of the CDR3: TGTGCCAGCAGCTTAGCAATTGCGAACACTGAAGCTTTCTTT. This gives the protein CASSLAIANTEAFF.

This chain links TRBV6-8 with TRBJ1-6; 8 bases are shared with TRBD1. The CDR3 has 14 residues. The junction had 5 bases not matched to a gene; V was cut back by 5 bases and J by 8 bases. Per germline, CDR1 MNHGY and CDR2 SAAAGT. CDR3: CASSSGTGYSPLHF. The CDR3 nucleotides read TGTGCCAGCAGTAGCGGGACAGGCTATTCACCCCTCCACTTT.

The chain combines TRBV30 with TRBJ1-4; D is undetermined. The germline gives CDR1 GTSNPN, CDR2 SVGIG (reference sequence). V gave up 3 bases and J gave up 6 bases, with 11 bases separating them. The CDR3 totals 13 residues. CDR3 protein: CAWRRGVDEKLFF. CDR3 nucleotides: TGTGCCTGGAGGCGGGGAGTCGATGAAAAACTGTTTTTT.

This chain uses TRBV4-2 with TRBJ2-1; 13 bases align to TRBD2. The CDR3 covers 16 residues. With V trimmed by 4 bases and J by 4 bases, 4 bases remained unmatched. Germline V gene data show CDR1 as LGHNA and CDR2 as YNFKEQ. The CDR3 is CASSPATSGGYNEQFF. The CDR3 DNA reads as TGTGCCAGCAGCCCAGCGACTAGCGGGGGGTACAATGAGCAGTTCTTC.

There are a few counts of this clonotype. V and J are TRBV9 and TRBJ1-5; the match to TRBD1 covers 7 bases. With 3 bases clipped from V and 6 bases from J, the junction kept 9 bases outside the gene matches. This CDR3 region has 15 residues. The germline gives CDR1 SGDLS, CDR2 YYNGEE. In DNA, the CDR3 is TGTGCCAGCAGCGAGTCGGGACAGTACGGTCAGCCCCAGCATTTT. This encodes CASSESGQYGQPQHF.

This clonotype was seen a few times. The chain couples TRBV28 to TRBJ2-2; the match to TRBD1 covers 7 bases. Trimming at V came to 5 bases and at J to 3 bases, leaving 6 bases not matched to a gene. CDR3 length: 15 residues. CDR1 is MDHEN and CDR2 is SYDVKM in the germline V gene. The CDR3 reads CASSPSDRDTGELFF. The CDR3 nucleotides are TGTGCCAGCAGTCCATCCGACAGGGACACCGGGGAGCTGTTTTTT.

The chain links TRBV7-8 to TRBJ2-7; tentatively, D is TRBD1 (6 bases). With 5 bases removed from V and 0 bases from J, the gap between germline ends came to 14 bases. The CDR3 runs to 15 residues. CDR1 is SGHVS and CDR2 is FQNEAQ in the germline V gene. For the CDR3, the DNA is TGTGCCAGCAGCCCCCTGGCAGGGGTCTCCTACGAGCAGTACTTC. It encodes CASSPLAGVSYEQYF. Drawing the rest from reference TRBV7-8 and TRBJ2-7, the complete variable domain is GAGVSQSPRYKVAKRGQDVALRCDPISGHVSLFWYQQALGQGPEFLTYFQNEAQLDKSGLPSDRFFAERPEGSVSTLKIQRTQQEDSAVYLCASSPLAGVSYEQYFGPGTRLTVT.

This clonotype was recorded many times. This chain links TRBV7-2 with TRBJ1-6; 7 positions match TRBD1. Per germline, CDR1 SGHTA and CDR2 FQGNSA. Germline trimming cut 1 base from V and 8 bases from J; bases unmatched to any gene: 17. The CDR3 totals 19 residues. The CDR3 DNA sequence: TGTGCCAGCAGCTTAGGGCGAGGGGGCGCGACGTTTGTTTATTCACCCCTCCACTTT. This encodes CASSLGRGGATFVYSPLHF.

On this clonotype itself: Relative to the germline gene, one junction end is altered; a read error may explain this. The chain has TRBV12-3 or TRBV12-4 and TRBJ2-5; unclear D gene. The CDR3 is made up of 17 amino acids. CDR3 residues: CASSLMSVPFRKEPQYF. The DNA for the CDR3 is TGTGCCAGCAGTTTAATGTCGGTGCCATTTCGGAAAGAGCCCCAGTACTTC.

The rearrangement joins TRBV12-3 or TRBV12-4 to TRBJ1-5; TRBD1 aligns across 9 bases. The CDR3 covers 16 residues. V lost 1 base, J lost 6 bases, and 7 bases stayed unmatched. CDR3 region: CASSLEPGQGSQPQHF. Here the CDR3 DNA reads TGTGCCAGCAGTTTAGAACCGGGACAGGGAAGTCAGCCCCAGCATTTT.

About this clonotype: This CDR3 fails to terminate in the conserved phenylalanine or tryptophan, so it likely reflects a read error. The chain recombines TRBV7-2 with TRBJ1-3; D not resolved. The CDR3 covers 15 residues. Germline CDR1 SGHTA, CDR2 FQGNSA. The CDR3 protein is CAISPRTGSGNTIYV. The CDR3 nucleotides are TGTGCCATCAGCCCAAGGACGGGCTCTGGAAACACCATATATGTG.

The rearrangement uses TRBV30 and TRBJ1-1; 8 bases fit TRBD1. The CDR3 sequence is 13 residues long. V lost 3 bases to trimming and J lost 4 bases; unmatched junction nucleotides: 4. The germline V gene has CDR1 GTSNPN and CDR2 SVGIG (reference sequence). CDR3 loop: CAWSYTGGTEAFF. As DNA, the CDR3 is TGTGCCTGGAGCTACACAGGGGGCACTGAAGCTTTCTTT.

Comments on this clonotype: A read error may account for a junction end that differs from germline. V and J are TRBV12-3 or TRBV12-4 and TRBJ2-5; weak D call: TRBD1 (5 bases). The CDR3 totals 15 residues. The chain's CDR3 is CDSSPVGHLQETQYF. For the CDR3, the DNA is TGTGACAGCAGTCCCGTTGGACATCTCCAAGAGACCCAGTACTTC.

This clonotype was picked up many times. This chain joins TRBV12-3 or TRBV12-4 and TRBJ1-3; no definite D call. V was clipped by 6 bases and J by 1 base, with 7 bases between them. The CDR3 is 13 amino acids. The CDR3 sequence is CASSFSSGNTIYF. The DNA for the CDR3 is TGTGCCAGCAGCTTCAGTTCTGGAAACACCATATATTTT.

This clonotype was observed at least ten times. The chain employs TRBV7-6 and TRBJ2-3; D is perhaps TRBD2 (6 bases). Looked up from germline, CDR1 is SGHVS and CDR2 is FNYEAQ. The CDR3 covers 18 residues. V gave up 5 bases and J gave up 0 bases, with 21 bases separating them. The CDR3, as DNA: TGTGCCAGCAGCATAGGACTACGCCACCCCACTAGCACAGATACGCAGTATTTT. This gives the protein CASSIGLRHPTSTDTQYF. Together with reference TRBV7-6 and TRBJ2-3, the CDR3 gives the full variable domain: GAGVSQSPRYKVTKRGQDVALRCDPISGHVSLYWYRQALGQGPEFLTYFNYEAQQDKSGLPNDRFSAERPEGSISTLTIQRTEQRDSAMYRCASSIGLRHPTSTDTQYFGPGTRLTVL.

This sequence joins TRBV27 and TRBJ1-4, with 7 bases lining up with TRBD1. The germline V gene encodes CDR1 MNHEY and CDR2 SMNVEV (reference sequence). This CDR3 has 14 amino acids. The V gene end was trimmed by 2 bases and the J gene end by 8 bases; junction bases not matched to a gene: 5. CDR3 region: CASSLTNRGEKLFF. The CDR3 bases are TGTGCCAGCAGTTTAACAAACAGGGGCGAAAAACTGTTTTTT.

The table lists this clonotype with a few counts. This chain uses TRBV20-1 with TRBJ2-1, with D uncertain. The germline V gene encodes CDR1 DFQATT and CDR2 SNEGSKA (reference sequence). The CDR3 runs to 12 residues. The V end lost 6 bases, the J end lost 0 bases, and 6 bases lay between the germline ends. The CDR3 DNA is TGCAGTGCGACCAGCTCCTACAATGAGCAGTTCTTC. Its translation: CSATSSYNEQFF.

The chain uses TRBV20-1 and TRBJ2-7; TRBD1 might be the D (6 bases). CDR1 is DFQATT and CDR2 is SNEGSKA in the germline V gene (reference sequence). Trimming shortened V by 5 bases and J by 5 bases, and 19 bases separated the two germline ends. CDR3 length equals 14 residues. CDR3 in amino acids: CSAQGQSHWDEQYF. The CDR3 bases are TGCAGTGCTCAAGGACAGTCCCACTGGGACGAGCAGTACTTC.

The sample holds a few counts of this clonotype. The chain links TRBV6-6 to TRBJ2-1; D may be TRBD1 or TRBD2 (7 bases each). Germline V gene data show CDR1 as MNHNY and CDR2 as SVGAGI (reference sequence). V was trimmed by 5 bases and J by 12 bases, leaving 14 bases between them. The length of the CDR3 is 12 residues. The chain's CDR3 is CASSDTGEGQFF. The CDR3 DNA sequence: TGTGCCAGCAGTGACACAGGGGAGGGGCAGTTCTTC.

This chain connects TRBV12-3 or TRBV12-4 to TRBJ2-7; D gene unclear. CDR3 size: 13 residues. V lost 6 bases to trimming and J lost 9 bases, with 18 bases between them. This CDR3 is CASRPTDGSGQYF. The CDR3 region has the DNA TGTGCCAGCAGGCCTACGGACGGATCGGGGCAGTACTTC.